This T cell receptor beta chain is from a study of immune characteristics of hereditary and idiopathic chronic pancreatitis. Points from the study as a whole: Vbeta-Jbeta usage, including TRBV10, TRBV19, TRBV23 and TRBV5, differed by pancreatitis type. Controls had less diverse, more clonal TCRbeta repertoires than both pancreatitis groups.

Of note for this clone: Its matching antigen is unknown.

The pancreas tissue came from patients undergoing total pancreatectomy with islet autotransplantation. No T cell sorting was done; genomic DNA came straight from bulk pancreas tissue. Assay: immunoSEQ multiplex PCR; the TCRdb copy retains only in-frame clones and omits some. The table records around 10,000 clones, around 79% of them present only once. CDR3 length: 19 amino acids. V trimming: 0 bases; J trimming: 8 bases; junction bases outside the gene matches: 16. The specimen sequenced was pancreas tissue with idiopathic chronic pancreatitis. The chain has TRBV5-3 and TRBJ2-1, with 11 bases fitting TRBD2. TRBV5-3 is known as an ORF, though its function is uncertain. The clonotype originates from a human donor with chronic pancreatitis. This CDR3 reads CARSLGISGGARWLHEQFF. CDR3 DNA: TGTGCCAGAAGCTTGGGGATTAGCGGGGGGGCCAGGTGGCTCCATGAGCAGTTCTTC.